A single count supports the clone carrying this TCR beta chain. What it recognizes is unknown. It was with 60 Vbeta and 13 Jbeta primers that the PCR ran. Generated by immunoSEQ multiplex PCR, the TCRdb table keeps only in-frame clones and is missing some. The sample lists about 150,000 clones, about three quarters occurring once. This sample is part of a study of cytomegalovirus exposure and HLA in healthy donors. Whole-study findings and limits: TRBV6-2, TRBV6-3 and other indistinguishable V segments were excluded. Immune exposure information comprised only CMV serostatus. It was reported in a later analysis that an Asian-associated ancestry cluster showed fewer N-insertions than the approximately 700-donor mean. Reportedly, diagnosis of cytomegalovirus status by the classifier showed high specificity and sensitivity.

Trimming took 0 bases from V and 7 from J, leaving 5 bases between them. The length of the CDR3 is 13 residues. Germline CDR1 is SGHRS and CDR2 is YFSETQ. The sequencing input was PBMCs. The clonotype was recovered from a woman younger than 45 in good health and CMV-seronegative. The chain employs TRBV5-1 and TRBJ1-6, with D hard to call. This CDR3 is CASSLDENSPLHF. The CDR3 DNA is TGCGCCAGCAGCTTGGACGAGAATTCACCCCTCCACTTT.